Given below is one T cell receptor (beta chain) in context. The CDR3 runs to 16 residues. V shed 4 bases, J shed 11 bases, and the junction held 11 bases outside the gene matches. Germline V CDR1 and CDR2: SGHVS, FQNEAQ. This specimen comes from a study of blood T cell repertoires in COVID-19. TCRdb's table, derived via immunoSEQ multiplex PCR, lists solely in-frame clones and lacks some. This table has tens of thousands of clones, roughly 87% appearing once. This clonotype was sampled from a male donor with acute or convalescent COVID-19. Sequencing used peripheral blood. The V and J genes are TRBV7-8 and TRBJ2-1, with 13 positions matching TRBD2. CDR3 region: CASSSYRLAGGTKQFF. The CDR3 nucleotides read TGTGCCAGCAGCTCATATAGACTAGCGGGGGGAACTAAGCAGTTCTTC.